This T cell receptor beta chain was identified in a study of blood T cell repertoires in COVID-19. In the study overall: Samples came from the United States, Italy and Spain, spanning acute and convalescent COVID-19. Nucleic acid was either cDNA or gDNA, and it came from T cells, B-cell-depleted T cells, or PBMCs.

This clone has a single count. This CDR3 is 15 amino acids long. V was pared by 6 bases and J by 5 bases, with 4 bases of the junction left unmatched. Looked up from germline, CDR1 is MGHRA and CDR2 is YSYEKL. The authors' processing: Amplifying reference gene primers gave estimates of nucleated cell counts. The table came from immunoSEQ multiplex PCR; TCRdb's copy has only in-frame clones and leaves some out. The V and J calls and the clone size are those of that table, but D and trimming were determined from the DNA. The sample holds some 300,000 clones, 70% to 90% seen once. The J gene is TRBJ2-1, the V gene TRBV4-1, with 13 bases identical to TRBD2. This clonotype was obtained from a man aged 70-80 years with acute or convalescent COVID-19. Sequencing input: peripheral blood. In nucleotides, the CDR3 is TGCGCCAGCAGGCAGGGACTAGCGGGGAACAATGAGCAGTTCTTC. Its protein is CASRQGLAGNNEQFF.